This T cell receptor (beta chain) came from a study of CD8 T cells in Susac syndrome. Sequencing of TCR beta was performed on blood CD8+ and CD4+ T cells. Those who served as multiple sclerosis controls were treatment-naive patients with stable or active relapsing-remitting disease. TEMRA cells underwent FACS enrichment and CD8+ and CD4+ T cells underwent negative isolation. This clonotype was observed at least ten times. Its matching antigen is unknown. This CDR3 has 15 amino acids. Germline CDR1 is SEHNR and CDR2 is FQNEAQ (reference sequence). V was shortened by 1 base and J by 2 bases, with 12 bases between the two germline ends. The study, taken as a whole, reports: The study conceded that relatively few individuals underwent its TCR sequencing and HLA analysis.

Reverse transcription of about 0.45 to 1 ug RNA used random hexamers. TCRdb re-derived calls from the immunoSEQ multiplex PCR reads in MiXCR, one entry per CDR3 protein. The repertoire holds a few hundred thousand distinct CDR3 sequences, with about 85% as singletons. Source material: CD8+ T cells from PBMCs. This rearrangement joins TRBV7-9 to TRBJ2-7; tentatively, D is TRBD1 (5 bases). The sequence came from a human donor with multiple sclerosis. The CDR3 bases are TGTGCCAGCAGCTTAGGTTGGGCAGGGACCTACGAGCAGTACTTC. Encoded protein: CASSLGWAGTYEQYF. Looking up the rest from reference TRBV7-9 and TRBJ2-7 gives the full variable domain: DTGVSQNPRHKITKRGQNVTFRCDPISEHNRLYWYRQTLGQGPEFLTYFQNEAQLEKSRLLSDRFSAERPKGSFSTLEIQRTEQGDSAMYLCASSLGWAGTYEQYFGPGTRLTVT.